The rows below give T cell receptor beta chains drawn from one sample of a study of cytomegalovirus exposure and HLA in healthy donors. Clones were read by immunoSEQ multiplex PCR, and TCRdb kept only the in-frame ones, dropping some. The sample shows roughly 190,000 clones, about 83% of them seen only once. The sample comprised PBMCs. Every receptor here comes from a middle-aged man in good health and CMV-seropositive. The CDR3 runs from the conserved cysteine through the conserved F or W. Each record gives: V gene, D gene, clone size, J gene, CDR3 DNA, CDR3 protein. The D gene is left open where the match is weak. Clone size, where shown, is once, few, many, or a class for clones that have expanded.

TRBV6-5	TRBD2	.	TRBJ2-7	TGTGCCAGCAAGGGACTAGCGGAAAGCTCCTACGAGCAGTACTTC	CASKGLAESSYEQYF
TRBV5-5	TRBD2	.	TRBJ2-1	TGTGCCAGCAGCCGGACTAGCGGGATCTTCGATGAGCAGTTCTTC	CASSRTSGIFDEQFF
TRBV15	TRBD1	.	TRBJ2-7	TGTGCCACCAGCAGAGCAACAGGGGGCGAAAAAAGGGCCTACGAGCAGTACTTC	CATSRATGGEKRAYEQYF
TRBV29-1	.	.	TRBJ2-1	TGCAGCGTTGGAGGCGGGTGGGCCTACAATGAGCAGTTCTTC	CSVGGGWAYNEQFF
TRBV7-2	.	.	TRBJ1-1	TGTGCCAGCAGCTCGGACATCTATGAGAGTGAAGCTTTCTTT	CASSSDIYESEAFF
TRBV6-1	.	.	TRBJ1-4	TGTGCCAGCAGGTCAGGGCGTGAAAAACTGTTTTTT	CASRSGREKLFF
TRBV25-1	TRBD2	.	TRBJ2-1	TGTGCCAGCAGTGACATGAGCGGGGGTCGGCGTGGTGAGCAGTTCTTC	CASSDMSGGRRGEQFF
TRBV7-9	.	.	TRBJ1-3	TGTGCCAGCAGCCTAGGCCCGGGACTCAGCTCTGGAAACACCATATATTTT	CASSLGPGLSSGNTIYF
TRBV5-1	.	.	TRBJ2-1	TGCGCCAGCAGCCCGGGGACTCAGGGTGAGCAGTTCTTC	CASSPGTQGEQFF
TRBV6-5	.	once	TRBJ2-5	TGTGCCAGCAGTTACTCGGAGAGGCAAGAGACCCAGTACTTC	CASSYSERQETQYF
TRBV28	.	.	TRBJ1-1	TGTGCCAGCAGTCAGTACGAGCGAACTGAAGCTTTCTTT	CASSQYERTEAFF